These T cell receptor beta chains were read from a single sample in a study of blood T cell repertoires in COVID-19. The protocol was immunoSEQ multiplex PCR, while the TCRdb copy is restricted to in-frame clones and leaves out a portion. The repertoire holds 200,000 to 250,000 clones, with around 80% as singletons. The sequencing input was peripheral blood. The source of these receptors is a woman in her 70s with acute or convalescent COVID-19. Each CDR3 is given with its conserved first and last residue. A D gene is named only where the DNA matches it firmly.

v_call,j_call,d_call,cdr3_nt,cdr3_aa
TRBV7-9,TRBJ1-3,TRBD1,TGTGCCAGCAGCTGGGACAGGGGGACGGGAAACACCATATATTTT,CASSWDRGTGNTIYF
TRBV5-1,TRBJ1-3,TRBD1,TGCGCCAGCAGCTTGGAGGGACAGGGAGCTGGAAACACCATATATTTT,CASSLEGQGAGNTIYF
TRBV18,TRBJ2-7,.,TGTGCCAGCTCACCGGCGGGGGCCGTCGAGCAGTACTTC,CASSPAGAVEQYF
TRBV19,TRBJ1-1,.,TGTGCCAGTAGTACCTTGGGAGGGGGGGTAAGGGACACTGAAGCTTTCTTT,CASSTLGGGVRDTEAFF
TRBV19,TRBJ2-5,.,TGTGCCAGTAGGCGGTCGACGTACGGGAGTGAGACCCAGTACTTC,CASRRSTYGSETQYF
TRBV3-1/TRBV3-2,TRBJ2-7,TRBD2,TGTGCCAGCAGCCCTAGCGGGAGCTACGAGCAGTACTTC,CASSPSGSYEQYF
TRBV28,TRBJ1-1,.,TGTGCCAGCAGTATCCTACAGGGTTATGAAGCTTTCTTT,CASSILQGYEAFF
TRBV28,TRBJ2-7,TRBD2,TGTGCCAGCAACCTTAAACCGGGACTAGCGGTAGAGTTC,CASNLKPGLAVEF
TRBV19,TRBJ2-7,TRBD1,TGTGCCAGTAGTATCTCCGGGACAGGGTTCTCCTACGAGCAGTACTTC,CASSISGTGFSYEQYF
TRBV18,TRBJ2-2,.,TGTGCCAGCTCACCAATGGCAGCGGAGAACACCGGGGAGCTGTTTTTT,CASSPMAAENTGELFF
TRBV18,TRBJ1-3,.,TGTGCCAGCTCGCGAATGCAGGGCACTGGAAACACCATATATTTT,CASSRMQGTGNTIYF
TRBV19,TRBJ1-1,.,TGTGCCAGTAGCCCCAGAGGTAACACTGAAGCTTTCTTT,CASSPRGNTEAFF
TRBV7-6,TRBJ2-3,.,TGTGCCAGCAGCTTACAGGACAGCCACACAGATACGCAGTATTTT,CASSLQDSHTDTQYF
TRBV7-9,TRBJ2-5,.,TGTGCCAGCAGCTTAGTAGTCGGTTCTCAAGAGACCCAGTACTTC,CASSLVVGSQETQYF
TRBV27,TRBJ2-3,TRBD2,TGTGCCAGCGGGCGGGAGGGCCGGGTCACAGATACGCAGTATTTT,CASGREGRVTDTQYF
TRBV29-1,TRBJ1-1,TRBD1,TGCAGCGTTATGGGACAGGGGGACACTGAAGCTTTCTTT,CSVMGQGDTEAFF
TRBV7-8,TRBJ1-5,TRBD1,TGTGCCAGCAGCCCCCACCGGGACAGGGGCCGCAATCAGCCCCAGCATTTT,CASSPHRDRGRNQPQHF
TRBV27,TRBJ2-3,TRBD2,TGTGCCAGCAGGCGACTAGCGGGAGACACAGATACGCAGTATTTT,CASRRLAGDTDTQYF
TRBV6-5,TRBJ1-2,TRBD1,TGTGCCAGCAGTTACAAAGGGACAGGGGGAAAGGATGGCTACACCTTC,CASSYKGTGGKDGYTF
TRBV29-1,TRBJ2-7,TRBD1,TGCAGCGTTTGGAGTCCGGGACAGGGGGACTACGAGCAGTACTTC,CSVWSPGQGDYEQYF
TRBV7-9,TRBJ2-1,.,TGTGCCAGCAGGAATACCCGGGGTTCCTACAATGAGCAGTTCTTC,CASRNTRGSYNEQFF
TRBV6-5,TRBJ1-1,.,TGTGCCAGGATTCTCGGGAAGAACACTGAAGCTTTCTTT,CARILGKNTEAFF